These 26 T cell receptor beta chains share one sample of origin, sequenced in a study of blood T cell repertoires in COVID-19. The assay was immunoSEQ multiplex PCR, and TCRdb's table has in-frame clones only and misses some. The table has 100,000 to 150,000 clones, around two thirds seen once. The sequencing input was peripheral blood. The origin of the receptors is a woman in her sixties or seventies with acute or convalescent COVID-19.

The chain uses TRBV6-1 and TRBJ1-6, with D hard to call. V was pared by 5 bases and J by 10 bases, with 15 bases between. Germline CDR1 is MNHNS and CDR2 is SASEGT. The CDR3 totals 14 residues. The CDR3 nucleotides are TGTGCCAGCAGTTTTGGGCAGCTACCGTCACCCCTCCACTTT. Amino acids: CASSFGQLPSPLHF.

V and J are TRBV28 and TRBJ2-3, with 8 bases fitting TRBD1. The CDR3 contains 15 residues. Germline V gives CDR1 MDHEN, CDR2 SYDVKM. Losses at the gene ends were 6 bases for V and 5 bases for J; bases not matched to a gene: 10. The CDR3 is CASSLPRGRVDTQYF. The CDR3 DNA sequence: TGTGCCAGCAGCCTCCCCAGGGGGCGAGTAGATACGCAGTATTTT.

The chain joins TRBV4-1 to TRBJ2-7, with D tentatively TRBD2 (5 bases). Trimming cost V 5 bases and J 0 bases, with 8 bases left between them. The CDR3 covers 13 residues. CDR1 and CDR2 from the germline V gene are MGHRA and YSYEKL. The CDR3 sequence is CASSDRDSYEQYF. CDR3 DNA sequence: TGCGCCAGCAGCGACCGGGACTCCTACGAGCAGTACTTC.

The genes are TRBV7-2 and TRBJ1-1; D call uncertain. Germline CDR1 and CDR2: SGHTA and FQGNSA. The CDR3 spans 13 residues. Trimming stripped 3 bases from V and 3 bases from J, with 8 bases between. The CDR3 coding sequence is TGTGCCAGCAGCTTCGGTCCGGACACTGAAGCTTTCTTT. It yields the protein CASSFGPDTEAFF.

The chain carries TRBV14 and TRBJ1-2, with unresolved D. This CDR3 comprises 15 residues. Between the trimmed V and J ends, which lost 3 bases and 2 bases, there was a span of 13 bases. Per germline, CDR1 SGHDN and CDR2 FVKESK. CDR3 sequence: CASSQGDYQNYGYTF. Here the CDR3 DNA reads TGTGCCAGCAGCCAGGGAGATTATCAGAACTATGGCTACACCTTC.

The V call is TRBV6-5, the J call TRBJ1-2; maybe TRBD1 (6 bases). V was pared by 4 bases and J by 5 bases, with 14 bases between. The CDR3 spans 14 residues. Germline loops: CDR1 MNHEY, CDR2 SVGAGI. DNA for the CDR3: TGTGCCAGCAGTTTACAGGGAGTAGGTTATGGCTACACCTTC. This encodes CASSLQGVGYGYTF.

This chain connects TRBV6-5 to TRBJ2-7, with 11 nucleotides matching TRBD2. After removal of 7 bases from V and 3 bases from J, the junction contained 8 bases not matched to a gene. The CDR3 extends over 15 amino acids. Germline CDR1 reads MNHEY; CDR2 reads SVGAGI. The DNA for the CDR3 is TGTGCCAGCATTGGGGCTAGCGGGAGGATCTACGAGCAGTACTTC. Encoded protein: CASIGASGRIYEQYF.

This chain joins TRBV19 and TRBJ2-5; D unclear. This CDR3 has 14 residues. V lost 7 bases, J lost 5 bases, and 17 bases lay in between. Per the germline V gene, CDR1 is LNHDA and CDR2 is SQIVND (reference sequence). CDR3 coding DNA: TGTGCCAGTACCAACGGCATGACACCGGAGACCCAGTACTTC. Protein sequence: CASTNGMTPETQYF.

This clone has just a few counts. The rearrangement links TRBV4-3 to TRBJ1-2; no reliable D call. Per the germline V gene, CDR1 is LGHNA and CDR2 is YSLEER. This CDR3 has 15 residues. V was pared by 5 bases and J by 8 bases, with 21 bases between. For the CDR3, the DNA is TGCGCCAGCAGCGCGGGCCTCCTAGGCCGTAGGGGCTACACCTTC. It is translated as CASSAGLLGRRGYTF.

This clone occurred a few times. CDR3 nucleotide sequence: TGTGCCAGCAGCCGGGACAGCGGAGTTACCGGGGAGCTGTTTTTT. It translates to CASSRDSGVTGELFF. This sequence joins TRBV6-4 and TRBJ2-2; 7 bases map to TRBD1. The CDR3 runs 15 residues. Trimming at V came to 6 bases and at J to 5 bases, leaving 9 bases not matched to a gene. Germline CDR1 MRHNA, CDR2 SNTAGT.

The V call is TRBV9, the J call TRBJ2-3; 10 nucleotides line up with TRBD2. V was clipped by 0 bases and J by 6 bases; unmatched bases: 4. Germline-derived CDR1 and CDR2 are SGDLS and YYNGEE. The CDR3 spans 15 residues. This CDR3 reads CASSVVAGGDDTQYF. CDR3 nucleotides: TGTGCCAGCAGCGTAGTAGCGGGAGGTGATGATACGCAGTATTTT.

This clone was seen a few times. This rearrangement joins TRBV28 to TRBJ1-2; TRBD1 aligns across 7 bases. The J segment lost 6 bases and the V segment lost 0 bases, leaving 7 bases of the junction unmatched. This CDR3 comprises 15 residues. CDR1 and CDR2 from the germline V gene are MDHEN and SYDVKM. The CDR3 spells CASSLWVRGTDGYTF. The DNA of the CDR3 is TGTGCCAGCAGTTTATGGGTAAGGGGGACAGATGGCTACACCTTC.

The CDR3 nucleotides are TGCGCCAGCAGTGAGGTGGGCAGACAAGAGACCCAGTACTTC. Its protein product is CASSEVGRQETQYF. The genes are TRBV10-2 and TRBJ2-5; D is unresolved. Germline V gene data show CDR1 as WSHSY and CDR2 as SAAADI. This CDR3 has 14 amino acids. V lost 2 bases and J 2 bases, leaving 9 bases between the germline ends.

In this sample, this clone turned up a few times. V and J are TRBV29-1 and TRBJ2-1; 7 positions agree with TRBD2. There are 12 residues in the CDR3. Germline CDR1 is SQVTM and CDR2 is ANQGSEA. Unmatched junction bases numbered 5, after V lost 7 bases and J lost 5 bases. CDR3 DNA: TGCAGCGGTAGGCGGGGGAACAATGAGCAGTTCTTC. As protein: CSGRRGNNEQFF.

The V call is TRBV7-2, the J call TRBJ1-2, with 9 bases fitting TRBD1. The V segment lost 5 bases and the J segment 2 bases; nucleotides outside the gene matches: 9. The length of the CDR3 is 16 residues. Germline lookup yields CDR1 SGHTA and CDR2 FQGNSA. CDR3 bases: TGTGCCAGCAGCCCCATGGGACAGGGCTTCAACTATGGCTACACCTTC. Its translation is CASSPMGQGFNYGYTF.

In its sample, this clone was seen once. This chain connects TRBV4-1 to TRBJ2-6; D perhaps matches TRBD2 (5 bases). Trimming stripped 0 bases from V and 4 bases from J, with 13 bases between. The CDR3 extends over 17 amino acids. CDR1 and CDR2 from the germline V gene are MGHRA and YSYEKL. The CDR3 loop reads CASSQDRVVAGANVLTF. The CDR3 DNA is TGCGCCAGCAGCCAAGATAGGGTCGTAGCGGGGGCCAACGTCCTGACTTTC.

The chain couples TRBV7-2 to TRBJ1-1; maybe TRBD1 (5 bases). The CDR3 covers 16 residues. Germline V gene data show CDR1 as SGHTA and CDR2 as FQGNSA. The germline V and J ends were trimmed by 2 bases and 1 base, with 14 bases remaining between them. Here the CDR3 DNA reads TGTGCCAGCAGCTTATATTCAATGGGGGGGAACACTGAAGCTTTCTTT. Its protein product is CASSLYSMGGNTEAFF. The full variable domain, completed using reference TRBV7-2 and TRBJ1-1, is GAGVSQSPSNKVTEKGKDVELRCDPISGHTALYWYRQSLGQGLEFLIYFQGNSAPDKSGLPSDRFSAERTGGSVSTLTIQRTQQEDSAVYLCASSLYSMGGNTEAFFGQGTRLTVV.

V usage is TRBV10-2 and J usage is TRBJ2-1, with TRBD1 as a possible D gene (6 bases). V shed 5 bases and J shed 7 bases, with 9 bases lying between them. CDR1 is WSHSY, CDR2 SAAADI, per germline. The CDR3 spans 12 residues. The CDR3 loop is CASSPDRNEQFF. The CDR3 DNA follows: TGCGCCAGCAGTCCTGACAGGAATGAGCAGTTCTTC.

J is TRBJ1-5 and V is TRBV2; 7 nucleotides align to TRBD1. CDR1 is SNHLY, CDR2 FYNNEI, per germline. V trimming: 5 bases; J trimming: 8 bases; junction bases outside the gene matches: 6. The CDR3 has 13 amino acids. The CDR3 nucleotides are TGTGCCAGCAGTTACAGGGGAGGAGAGCCCCAGCATTTT. This codes for CASSYRGGEPQHF. Using reference TRBV2 and TRBJ1-5 for the parts outside the CDR3, the full variable domain is EPEVTQTPSHQVTQMGQEVILRCVPISNHLYFYWYRQILGQKVEFLVSFYNNEISEKSEIFDDQFSVERPDGSNFTLKIRSTKLEDSAMYFCASSYRGGEPQHFGDGTRLSIL.

The chain carries TRBV4-2 and TRBJ1-2, with D unclear. V gave up 0 bases and J gave up 8 bases, with 10 bases separating them. The CDR3 covers 13 residues. Per germline, CDR1 LGHNA and CDR2 YNFKEQ. The CDR3 here is CASSQEEVIGYTF. CDR3 sequence (DNA): TGTGCCAGCAGCCAAGAGGAGGTAATCGGCTACACCTTC.

This chain links TRBV6-5 with TRBJ2-6; D remains unclear. V lost 2 bases to trimming and J lost 4 bases, with 12 bases between them. The germline CDR1 and CDR2 sequences are MNHEY and SVGAGI. The CDR3 consists of 16 residues. The CDR3 sequence: CASSYLLPSGANVLTF. The CDR3 nucleotides are TGTGCCAGCAGTTACCTTCTCCCGTCCGGGGCCAACGTCCTGACTTTC.

This chain uses TRBV18 with TRBJ2-7; TRBD2 matches at 11 bases. Trimming removed 2 bases from V and 3 bases from J; junction bases left unmatched: 9. The CDR3 spans 17 residues. The germline V gene encodes CDR1 KGHSH and CDR2 LQKENI. The CDR3 reads CASSPSRTSGPLYEQYF. In DNA form, the CDR3 reads TGTGCCAGCTCACCATCGCGGACTAGCGGGCCCCTCTACGAGCAGTACTTC.

This clone was observed a handful of times. The chain is built from TRBV2 and TRBJ2-1; TRBD2 aligns across 11 bases. The germline gives CDR1 SNHLY, CDR2 FYNNEI. The CDR3 sequence is 15 residues long. J gave up 7 bases and V 4 bases, and 6 bases lay outside the gene matches. CDR3 in DNA: TGTGCCAGCAGTGGGGTTAGCGGGAGGGTGAATGAGCAGTTCTTC. It codes for CASSGVSGRVNEQFF.

The gene calls are TRBV10-3 and TRBJ1-2; tentatively, D is TRBD1 (5 bases). Germline CDR1 ENHRY, CDR2 SYGVKD. The CDR3 runs to 14 residues. V lost 0 bases and J lost 8, with 13 bases in between. CDR3 sequence reads: CAISESARDGGYTF. CDR3 coding DNA: TGTGCCATCAGTGAGTCCGCCAGGGATGGCGGCTACACCTTC.

The chain carries TRBV27 and TRBJ2-1; TRBD2 aligns across 7 bases. The V segment lost 5 bases and the J segment 5 bases; nucleotides outside the gene matches: 15. CDR3 length: 17 amino acids. CDR1 is MNHEY, CDR2 SMNVEV, per germline (reference sequence). This CDR3 is CASSLYGGPGLHNEQFF. Written as DNA, the CDR3 is TGTGCCAGCAGTCTGTACGGAGGGCCGGGACTACACAATGAGCAGTTCTTC.

This chain uses TRBV6-5 with TRBJ2-7, with TRBD1 matching over 11 bases. V lost 7 bases and J lost 3; bases outside the gene matches: 8. This CDR3 region has 15 residues. Germline assignment: CDR1 MNHEY and CDR2 SVGAGI. The CDR3 DNA is TGTGCCAGCAAAACCGGACAGGGGGCGGGCTACGAGCAGTACTTC. This sequence encodes CASKTGQGAGYEQYF.